This T cell receptor (beta chain) was recorded in a study of T cell responses to AZD1222 COVID-19 vaccine. General study points: There were vaccine-associated CD4 TCRs across spike, dominant at 160-218 and 743-854.

The germline gives CDR1 LGHDT, CDR2 YNNKEL (reference sequence). This CDR3 region has 14 residues. Trimming took 0 bases from V and 8 from J, leaving 13 bases between them. Profiling relied on immunoSEQ multiplex PCR, and the TCRdb table lists in-frame clones only, not all of them. The sample lists tens of thousands of clones, roughly 90% occurring once. The sample holds a few counts of this clone. Its antigen is undetermined. Sequences were derived from peripheral blood, sampled on day 0 of AZD1222 vaccination. This receptor was identified in an adult in good health. The chain uses TRBV3-1 (or the pseudogene TRBV3-2) and TRBJ1-2, with a tentative D call TRBD1 (6 bases). The CDR3 is CASSQDEGGRGYTF. In DNA form, the CDR3 reads TGTGCCAGCAGCCAAGATGAAGGGGGACGAGGCTACACCTTC.